The 29 T cell receptor beta chains below were found in one sample sequenced in a study of cytomegalovirus exposure and HLA in healthy donors. The table came from immunoSEQ multiplex PCR; TCRdb's copy has only in-frame clones and leaves some out. There are under 140,000 clones in the sample; approximately 88% occur only once, and over 1.3% lies in the top ten. The sample comprised PBMCs. Receptor source: a young woman in good health and CMV-seropositive.

V and J are TRBV4-2 and TRBJ2-7, with 13 bases lining up with TRBD2. The ends lost 3 bases at V and 1 base at J; junction bases unmatched: 3. Germline V gene data show CDR1 as LGHNA and CDR2 as YNFKEQ. This CDR3 contains 16 residues. This CDR3 is CASSQQLAGGSYEQYF. The DNA for the CDR3 is TGTGCCAGCAGCCAGCAACTAGCGGGAGGGTCCTACGAGCAGTACTTC.

This chain joins TRBV23-1 and TRBJ1-5, with a tentative D call TRBD1 (6 bases). TRBV23-1 counts as an open reading frame of uncertain function. The CDR3 extends over 16 amino acids. The germline V and J ends were trimmed by 4 bases and 4 bases, with 17 bases remaining between them. The CDR3 nucleotides read TGCGCCAGCAGTCCCACAGGGCTAGGGGAAAATCAGCCCCAGCATTTT. Residues: CASSPTGLGENQPQHF.

The V gene is TRBV13, the J gene TRBJ1-2, with TRBD1 matching over 9 bases. The germline CDR1 and CDR2 sequences are PRHDT and FYEKMQ (reference sequence). V dropped 5 bases and J dropped 7; count of bases not matched to a gene: 5. CDR3 length equals 13 residues. The CDR3 nucleotides are TGTGCCAGCAGCGCACAGGGGGCGGGTGGCTACACCTTC. This encodes CASSAQGAGGYTF.

The chain joins TRBV10-3 to TRBJ2-1, with 7 bases fitting TRBD2. The CDR3 length is 16 residues. CDR1 is ENHRY, CDR2 SYGVKD, per germline. Trimming took 4 bases from V and 3 from J; bases not matched to a gene: 9. The CDR3 protein is CAISVTGTTSYNEQFF. The CDR3 DNA reads TGTGCCATCAGTGTGACCGGGACTACAAGCTACAATGAGCAGTTCTTC.

The chain recombines TRBV14 with TRBJ2-7; 13 bases are a match to TRBD2. The CDR3 runs to 15 residues. Germline lookup yields CDR1 SGHDN and CDR2 FVKESK. The junction had 4 bases not matched to a gene; V was cut back by 4 bases and J by 4 bases. The CDR3 spells CASSPGLAGVYEQYF. The CDR3 DNA follows: TGTGCCAGCAGCCCCGGACTAGCGGGAGTGTACGAGCAGTACTTC.

V usage is TRBV29-1 and J usage is TRBJ2-3; D ambiguous. V was shortened by 2 bases and J by 3 bases, with 6 bases between the two germline ends. The CDR3 sequence is 12 residues long. CDR1 and CDR2 from the germline V gene are SQVTM and ANQGSEA. In DNA, the CDR3 is TGCAGCGTTGAACCCCCGACAGATACGCAGTATTTT. Residues: CSVEPPTDTQYF.

The chain has TRBV15 and TRBJ2-7, with 7 bases identical to TRBD2. This CDR3 has 14 residues. Germline V gene lookup returns CDR1 LNHNV and CDR2 YYDKDF (reference sequence). The V segment lost 5 bases and the J segment 0 bases; nucleotides outside the gene matches: 4. The CDR3 region is CATSVGDYSYEQYF. The CDR3 DNA reads as TGTGCCACCAGCGTAGGGGACTACTCCTACGAGCAGTACTTC.

The genes are TRBV30 and TRBJ2-5; perhaps TRBD2 as D (5 bases). V lost 2 bases and J 3 bases, leaving 10 bases between the germline ends. Germline V gene data show CDR1 as GTSNPN and CDR2 as SVGIG (reference sequence). The CDR3 loop spans 13 amino acids. CDR3 in amino acids: CAWSRGSEETQYF. The CDR3 DNA reads TGTGCCTGGAGTCGAGGGTCAGAAGAGACCCAGTACTTC. Using reference TRBV30 and TRBJ2-5 for the parts outside the CDR3, the full variable domain is SQTIHQWPATLVQPVGSPLSLECTVEGTSNPNLYWYRQAAGRGLQLLFYSVGIGQISSEVPQNLSASRPQDRQFILSSKKLLLSDSGFYLCAWSRGSEETQYFGPGTRLLVL.

The gene calls are TRBV30 and TRBJ1-5, with a possible D match to TRBD1 (5 bases). Deletions cut 3 bases from V and 7 bases from J, with 10 bases between. The CDR3 extends over 12 amino acids. Germline lookup yields CDR1 GTSNPN and CDR2 SVGIG (reference sequence). The CDR3 region is CAWSPAGQPQHF. The CDR3 bases are TGTGCCTGGAGCCCCGCAGGGCAGCCCCAGCATTTT. The full variable domain, its missing parts supplied by reference TRBV30 and TRBJ1-5, is SQTIHQWPATLVQPVGSPLSLECTVEGTSNPNLYWYRQAAGRGLQLLFYSVGIGQISSEVPQNLSASRPQDRQFILSSKKLLLSDSGFYLCAWSPAGQPQHFGDGTRLSIL.

The J gene is TRBJ1-2, the V gene TRBV29-1, with 9 bases aligning to TRBD1. Germline CDR1 reads SQVTM; CDR2 reads ANQGSEA. J gave up 6 bases and V 0 bases, and 8 bases lay outside the gene matches. The CDR3 is 15 residues long. The CDR3 nucleotides read TGCAGCGTTGAAGATGGTCGACAGGGGGAGCATGGCTACACCTTC. This codes for CSVEDGRQGEHGYTF.

This chain connects TRBV4-1 to TRBJ2-7, with D perhaps TRBD1 (5 bases). The CDR3 contains 17 residues. In germline, CDR1 is MGHRA, CDR2 YSYEKL. V shed 1 base and J shed 5 bases, with 21 bases lying between them. This CDR3 is CASSQGPPRGPLHEQYF. The DNA of the CDR3 is TGCGCCAGCAGCCAAGGCCCCCCTAGGGGTCCTCTCCACGAGCAGTACTTC.

The CDR3 region is CASSTGRAYEQYF. The CDR3 coding sequence is TGTGCCAGCAGCACAGGGAGGGCCTACGAGCAGTACTTC. The V and J genes are TRBV28 and TRBJ2-7, with a weak D call TRBD2 (7 bases). The CDR3 extends over 13 amino acids. The germline gives CDR1 MDHEN, CDR2 SYDVKM. V gave up 6 bases and J gave up 2 bases, with 11 bases separating them.

This rearrangement joins TRBV7-7 to TRBJ2-1; D possibly corresponds to TRBD2 (5 bases). This CDR3 is 16 amino acids long. Trimming stripped 1 base from V and 0 bases from J, with 10 bases between. The germline gives CDR1 SSHAT, CDR2 FNYEAQ (reference sequence). In DNA form, the CDR3 reads TGTGCCAGCAGCTTAGGGGCGGGTAGCTCCTACAATGAGCAGTTCTTC. It yields the protein CASSLGAGSSYNEQFF.

The CDR3 loop reads CSVQPGLAGETQYF. Written as DNA, the CDR3 is TGCAGCGTCCAACCCGGACTAGCGGGAGAGACCCAGTACTTC. V is TRBV29-1 and J is TRBJ2-5; 11 nucleotides agree with TRBD2. Germline V CDR1 and CDR2: SQVTM, ANQGSEA. With V trimmed by 6 bases and J by 4 bases, 7 bases remained unmatched. The CDR3 contains 14 residues.

The chain combines TRBV5-1 with TRBJ1-4; TRBD1 agrees at 8 bases. Looked up from germline, CDR1 is SGHRS and CDR2 is YFSETQ. The CDR3 sequence is 22 residues long. The junction had 23 bases not matched to a gene; V was cut back by 1 base and J by 3 bases. In DNA form, the CDR3 reads TGCGCCAGCAGCTTGTCCCCTAGGACGTCAGACAGGGGTTTATTTCCTAATGAAAAACTGTTTTTT. Protein sequence: CASSLSPRTSDRGLFPNEKLFF. The variable domain in full, with the rest retrieved from reference TRBV5-1 and TRBJ1-4, is KAGVTQTPRYLIKTRGQQVTLSCSPISGHRSVSWYQQTPGQGLQFLFEYFSETQRNKGNFPGRFSGRQFSNSRSEMNVSTLELGDSALYLCASSLSPRTSDRGLFPNEKLFFGSGTQLSVL.

This clone was seen a single time. This chain joins TRBV28 and TRBJ2-1; TRBD2 matches at 11 bases. The CDR3 consists of 18 residues. CDR1 is MDHEN, CDR2 SYDVKM, per germline. The trim removed 3 bases at V and 0 bases at J, leaving 7 bases unmatched. CDR3 amino acids: CASSFPSTSGSSYNEQFF. CDR3 DNA: TGTGCCAGCAGTTTCCCCTCAACTAGCGGGAGCTCCTACAATGAGCAGTTCTTC.

The rearrangement links TRBV20-1 to TRBJ2-5, with D perhaps TRBD2 (5 bases). Germline values: CDR1 DFQATT, CDR2 SNEGSKA (reference sequence). V shed 4 bases and J shed 5 bases, with 8 bases lying between them. The CDR3 length is 11 residues. This CDR3 is CSATQRETQYF. DNA for the CDR3: TGCAGTGCTACTCAGCGGGAGACCCAGTACTTC.

This chain connects TRBV12-5 to TRBJ1-5; D unresolved. Trimming removed 9 bases from V and 0 bases from J, with 6 bases in between. The CDR3 is 12 residues long. Germline lookup yields CDR1 LGHNT and CDR2 FRNRAP. The CDR3: CASGFSNQPQHF. CDR3 DNA: TGTGCTAGCGGGTTTAGCAATCAGCCCCAGCATTTT.

The chain carries TRBV4-2 and TRBJ2-7; D is perhaps TRBD2 (7 bases). The V end was cut by 4 bases, the J end by 3 bases, with 10 bases between. Germline V CDR1 and CDR2: LGHNA, YNFKEQ. This CDR3 comprises 13 residues. The CDR3 DNA follows: TGTGCCAGCAGCCGGGGGGGGCTCTACGAGCAGTACTTC. Encoded protein: CASSRGGLYEQYF.

The chain combines TRBV7-4 with TRBJ2-7; 9 nucleotides agree with TRBD1. V gave up 2 bases and J gave up 2 bases; unmatched junction bases: 10. From germline, CDR1 is SGHVT and CDR2 SQSDAQ. The CDR3 has 17 residues. The CDR3 region is CASSLWDRECPTYEQYF. As DNA, the CDR3 is TGTGCCAGCAGCTTATGGGACAGGGAATGTCCTACCTACGAGCAGTACTTC. The variable domain in full, completed from reference TRBV7-4 and TRBJ2-7, reads GAGVSQSPRYKVAKRGRDVALRCDSISGHVTLYWYRQTLGQGSEVLTYSQSDAQRDKSGRPSGRFSAERPERSVSTLKIQRTEQGDSAVYLCASSLWDRECPTYEQYFGPGTRLTVT.

This clone was observed a few times. One end of the junction fails to match germline, which may point to a read error. V usage is TRBV5-4 and J usage is TRBJ2-3; D is unresolved. The CDR3 contains 13 residues. The germline V gene has CDR1 SGHNT and CDR2 YYREEE (reference sequence). CDR3 sequence reads: CASTLQGTDTQYF. The DNA of the CDR3 is TGTGCCAGCACCTTGCAGGGCACAGATACGCAGTATTTT.

J is TRBJ2-1 and V is TRBV5-4, with 7 positions matching TRBD1. There are 13 residues in the CDR3. V was pared by 5 bases and J by 8 bases, with 7 bases of the junction left unmatched. The germline gives CDR1 SGHNT, CDR2 YYREEE (reference sequence). CDR3 nucleotide sequence: TGTGCCAGCAGTCCCGAAAGGGGGCATGAGCAGTTCTTC. Protein product: CASSPERGHEQFF.

The chain recombines TRBV19 with TRBJ1-1; 8 positions agree with TRBD1. CDR3 length: 14 amino acids. Losses at the gene ends were 6 bases for V and 2 bases for J; bases not matched to a gene: 5. CDR1 LNHDA and CDR2 SQIVND come from the germline V gene (reference sequence). CDR3 nucleotide sequence: TGTGCCAGTAGCATTGGACAGGGAAACACTGAAGCTTTCTTT. Its protein product is CASSIGQGNTEAFF.

The J gene is TRBJ2-5, the V gene TRBV4-1, with D perhaps matching TRBD2 (6 bases). The V and J ends lost 2 bases and 2 bases respectively, with 9 bases between them. The CDR3 runs 14 residues. CDR1 and CDR2 from the germline V gene are MGHRA and YSYEKL. For the CDR3, the DNA is TGCGCCAGCAGCCAATGGCTAGCGCAAGAGACCCAGTACTTC. Translation gives CASSQWLAQETQYF.

The chain links TRBV7-9 to TRBJ2-1; no clear D. Germline values: CDR1 SEHNR, CDR2 FQNEAQ (reference sequence). This CDR3 comprises 16 residues. V was trimmed by 4 bases and J by 4 bases, leaving 17 bases between them. The DNA for the CDR3 is TGTGCCAGCAGCTCATTTGGTGGCCTGCCTTACAATGAGCAGTTCTTC. Amino acids: CASSSFGGLPYNEQFF.

The chain is built from TRBV7-2 and TRBJ1-2, with 7 positions matching TRBD1. The germline gives CDR1 SGHTA, CDR2 FQGNSA. Trimming at V came to 5 bases and at J to 8 bases, leaving 11 bases not matched to a gene. The CDR3 loop spans 14 amino acids. The CDR3, as DNA: TGTGCCAGCAGCGTCTCTAGGGGGCTAGGGGGCTACACCTTC. Protein: CASSVSRGLGGYTF.

The chain couples TRBV28 to TRBJ2-1, with 8 bases lining up with TRBD2. V lost 5 bases to trimming and J lost 7 bases; unmatched junction nucleotides: 13. CDR1 and CDR2 from the germline V gene are MDHEN and SYDVKM. The CDR3 is 16 amino acids. The CDR3 region is CASSPGGGTSNNEQFF. The CDR3 DNA sequence: TGTGCCAGCAGTCCCGGGGGCGGGACTAGTAATAATGAGCAGTTCTTC.

The genes are TRBV19 and TRBJ2-7; D unclear. The length of the CDR3 is 13 residues. Germline V gives CDR1 LNHDA, CDR2 SQIVND (reference sequence). V dropped 0 bases and J dropped 2 bases, with 5 bases sitting between them. The CDR3 coding sequence is TGTGCCAGTAGTATAGATACAGCCTACGAGCAGTACTTC. This codes for CASSIDTAYEQYF. The whole variable domain, remainder taken from reference TRBV19 and TRBJ2-7, is DGGITQSPKYLFRKEGQNVTLSCEQNLNHDAMYWYRQDPGQGLRLIYYSQIVNDFQKGDIAEGYSVSREKKESFPLTVTSAQKNPTAFYLCASSIDTAYEQYFGPGTRLTVT.

This clone was seen only a few times. The genes are TRBV7-9 and TRBJ2-1, with 11 bases identical to TRBD2. The CDR3 spans 15 residues. The trim removed 5 bases at V and 5 bases at J, leaving 5 bases unmatched. Per germline, CDR1 SEHNR and CDR2 FQNEAQ (reference sequence). The CDR3 DNA reads as TGTGCCAGCAGCCTTCAGGGACTAGCGGACAATGAGCAGTTCTTC. This translates into CASSLQGLADNEQFF.